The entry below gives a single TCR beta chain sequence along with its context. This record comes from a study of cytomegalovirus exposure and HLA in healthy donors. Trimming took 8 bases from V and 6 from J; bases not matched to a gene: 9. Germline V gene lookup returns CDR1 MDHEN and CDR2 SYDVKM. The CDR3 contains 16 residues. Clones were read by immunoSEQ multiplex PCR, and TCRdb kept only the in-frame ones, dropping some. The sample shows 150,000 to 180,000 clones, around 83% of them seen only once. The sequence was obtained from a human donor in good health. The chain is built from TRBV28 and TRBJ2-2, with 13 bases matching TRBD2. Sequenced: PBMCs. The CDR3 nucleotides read TGTGCCAGCTCCCAGGGACTAGCGGGATTGTCCGGGGAGCTGTTTTTT. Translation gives CASSQGLAGLSGELFF.